This is a list of T cell receptor beta chains from one sample in a study of blood T cell repertoires in COVID-19. Assay used: immunoSEQ multiplex PCR; TCRdb lists only in-frame clones, some missing. Found here are 99,000 or so clones, 65% to 90% of them singletons; the top ten hold about 3.8%. Sequencing used peripheral blood. All receptors come from a man aged 45 to 65 with acute or convalescent COVID-19. The CDR3 runs from the conserved cysteine through the conserved F or W. The D gene is left open where the match is weak.

V	length	D	J	DNA	CDR3
TRBV7-3	15	.	TRBJ2-1	TGTGCCAGCAGCTCCCGGGGGAGCTCCTACAATGAGCAGTTCTTC	CASSSRGSSYNEQFF
TRBV11-3	17	.	TRBJ2-1	TGTGCCAGCAGCTTAGGTGCAGGTCGCGGGGTAGGGAATGAGCAGTTCTTC	CASSLGAGRGVGNEQFF
TRBV14	15	TRBD2	TRBJ2-1	TGTGCCAGCAGCCAAGATGGGGAGGGAACCACTCGCCGGTTCTTC	CASSQDGEGTTRRFF
TRBV11-3	14	TRBD1	TRBJ1-4	TGTGCCAGCAGCTTCCGACAGGGGAACGAAAAACTGTTTTTT	CASSFRQGNEKLFF
TRBV7-2	14	.	TRBJ2-5	TGTGCCAGCAGCTTAGGGGGGCCTAAAGAGACCCAGTACTTC	CASSLGGPKETQYF
TRBV3-1/TRBV3-2	17	.	TRBJ2-7	TGTGCCAGCAGCCAAGATCTCGGGACTCCTTACATCCACGAGCAGTACTTC	CASSQDLGTPYIHEQYF
TRBV27	13	.	TRBJ1-4	TGTGCCAGCAGCTCCGGGACACAGGAAAAACTGTTTTTT	CASSSGTQEKLFF
TRBV5-4	13	.	TRBJ2-2	TGTGCCAGCACAAGGGGGAACATCGGGGAGCTGTTTTTT	CASTRGNIGELFF
TRBV7-3	14	TRBD2	TRBJ2-2	TGTGCCAGCCGGGGCGGGAGTAACACCGGGGAGCTGTTTTTT	CASRGGSNTGELFF
TRBV2	14	.	TRBJ1-4	TGTGCCAGCAGGCCGGACAGCTCCGGTGAAAAACTGTTTTTT	CASRPDSSGEKLFF
TRBV5-1	15	TRBD1	TRBJ2-2	TGCGCCAGCAGCTTCCGGACAGGGATCACCGGGGAGCTGTTTTTT	CASSFRTGITGELFF